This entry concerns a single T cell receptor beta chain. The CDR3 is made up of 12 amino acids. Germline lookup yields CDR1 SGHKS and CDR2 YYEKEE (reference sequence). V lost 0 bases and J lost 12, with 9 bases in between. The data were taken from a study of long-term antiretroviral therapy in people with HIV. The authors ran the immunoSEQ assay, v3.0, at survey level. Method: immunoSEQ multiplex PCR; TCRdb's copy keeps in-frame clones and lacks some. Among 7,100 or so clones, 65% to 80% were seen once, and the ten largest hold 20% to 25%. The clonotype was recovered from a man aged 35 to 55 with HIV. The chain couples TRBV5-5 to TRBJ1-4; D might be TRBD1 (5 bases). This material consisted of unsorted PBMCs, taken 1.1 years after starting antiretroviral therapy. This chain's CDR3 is CASSLAVGELFF. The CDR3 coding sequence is TGTGCCAGCAGCTTGGCCGTGGGGGAACTGTTTTTT.